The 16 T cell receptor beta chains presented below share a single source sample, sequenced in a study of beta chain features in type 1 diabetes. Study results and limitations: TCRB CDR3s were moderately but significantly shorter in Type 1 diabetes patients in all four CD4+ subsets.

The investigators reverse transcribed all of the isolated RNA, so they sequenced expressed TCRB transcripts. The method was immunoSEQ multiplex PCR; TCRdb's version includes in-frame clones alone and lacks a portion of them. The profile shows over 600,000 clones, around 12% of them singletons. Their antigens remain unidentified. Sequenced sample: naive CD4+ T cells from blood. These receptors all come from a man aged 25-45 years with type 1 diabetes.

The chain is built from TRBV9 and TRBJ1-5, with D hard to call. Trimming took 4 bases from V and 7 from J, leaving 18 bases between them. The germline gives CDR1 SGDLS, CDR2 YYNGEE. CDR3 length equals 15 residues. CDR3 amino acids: CASSRTDGLGQPQHF. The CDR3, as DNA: TGTGCCAGCAGCCGAACCGACGGGTTGGGCCAGCCCCAGCATTTT.

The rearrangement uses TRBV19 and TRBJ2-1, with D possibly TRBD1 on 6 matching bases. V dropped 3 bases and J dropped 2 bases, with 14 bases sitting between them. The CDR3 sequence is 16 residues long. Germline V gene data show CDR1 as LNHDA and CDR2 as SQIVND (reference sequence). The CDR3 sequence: CASSITRRGTYNEQFF. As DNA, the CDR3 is TGTGCCAGTAGTATCACTCGCAGGGGTACCTACAATGAGCAGTTCTTC.

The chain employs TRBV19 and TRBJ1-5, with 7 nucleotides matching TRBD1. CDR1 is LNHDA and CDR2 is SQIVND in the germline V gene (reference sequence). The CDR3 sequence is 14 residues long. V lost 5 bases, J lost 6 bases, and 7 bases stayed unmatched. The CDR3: CASSAQGLGQPQHF. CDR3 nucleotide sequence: TGTGCCAGTAGTGCACAGGGGCTGGGTCAGCCCCAGCATTTT. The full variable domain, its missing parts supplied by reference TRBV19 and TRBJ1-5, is DGGITQSPKYLFRKEGQNVTLSCEQNLNHDAMYWYRQDPGQGLRLIYYSQIVNDFQKGDIAEGYSVSREKKESFPLTVTSAQKNPTAFYLCASSAQGLGQPQHFGDGTRLSIL.

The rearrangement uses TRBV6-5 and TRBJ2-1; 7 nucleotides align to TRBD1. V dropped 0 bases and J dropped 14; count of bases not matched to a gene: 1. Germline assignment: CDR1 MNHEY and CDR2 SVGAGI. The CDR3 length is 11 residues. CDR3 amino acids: CASSYSGTEFF. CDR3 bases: TGTGCCAGCAGTTACTCTGGGACAGAGTTCTTC.

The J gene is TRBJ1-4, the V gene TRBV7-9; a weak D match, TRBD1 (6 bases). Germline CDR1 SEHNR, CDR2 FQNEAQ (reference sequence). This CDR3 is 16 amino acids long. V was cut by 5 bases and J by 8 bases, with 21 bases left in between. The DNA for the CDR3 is TGTGCCAGCAGCCCCGGGGCAGGGGCGTTCGTAGAAAAACTGTTTTTT. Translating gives CASSPGAGAFVEKLFF.

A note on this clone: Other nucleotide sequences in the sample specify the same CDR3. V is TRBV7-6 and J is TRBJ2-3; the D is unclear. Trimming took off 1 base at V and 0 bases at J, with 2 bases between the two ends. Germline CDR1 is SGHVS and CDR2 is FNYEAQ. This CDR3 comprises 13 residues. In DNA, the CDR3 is TGTGCCAGCAGCTTAGAGAGCACAGATACGCAGTATTTT. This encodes CASSLESTDTQYF.

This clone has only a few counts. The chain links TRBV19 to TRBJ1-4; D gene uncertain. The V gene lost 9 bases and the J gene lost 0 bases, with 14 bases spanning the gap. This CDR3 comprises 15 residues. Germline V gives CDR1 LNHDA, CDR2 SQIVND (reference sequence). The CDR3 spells CASRDRAATNEKLFF. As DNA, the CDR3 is TGTGCCAGCAGAGACCGGGCTGCAACTAATGAAAAACTGTTTTTT.

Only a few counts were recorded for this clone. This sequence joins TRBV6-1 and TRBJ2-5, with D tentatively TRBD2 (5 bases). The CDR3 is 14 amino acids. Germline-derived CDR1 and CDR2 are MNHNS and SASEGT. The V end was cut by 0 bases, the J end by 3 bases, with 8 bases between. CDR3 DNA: TGTGCCAGCAGTGAAGCTGGAGGTAAAGAGACCCAGTACTTC. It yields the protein CASSEAGGKETQYF.

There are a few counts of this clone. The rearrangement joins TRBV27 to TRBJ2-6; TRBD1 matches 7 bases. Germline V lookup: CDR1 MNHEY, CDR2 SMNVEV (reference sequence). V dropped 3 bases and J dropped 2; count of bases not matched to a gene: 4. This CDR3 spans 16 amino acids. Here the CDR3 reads CASSFTGVPGANVLTF. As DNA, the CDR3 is TGTGCCAGCAGTTTCACAGGGGTTCCTGGGGCCAACGTCCTGACTTTC.

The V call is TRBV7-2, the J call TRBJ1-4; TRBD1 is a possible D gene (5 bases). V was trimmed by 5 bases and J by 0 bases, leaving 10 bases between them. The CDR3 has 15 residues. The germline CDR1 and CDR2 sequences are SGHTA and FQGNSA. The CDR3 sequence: CASSPGDATNEKLFF. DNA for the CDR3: TGTGCCAGCAGCCCGGGGGATGCAACTAATGAAAAACTGTTTTTT.

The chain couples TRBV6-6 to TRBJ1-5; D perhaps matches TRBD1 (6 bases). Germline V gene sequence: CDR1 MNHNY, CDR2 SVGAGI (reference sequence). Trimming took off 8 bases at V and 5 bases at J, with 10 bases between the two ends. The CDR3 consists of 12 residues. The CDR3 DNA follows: TGTGCCAGCGAGGGGGGAGATCAGCCCCAGCATTTT. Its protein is CASEGGDQPQHF.

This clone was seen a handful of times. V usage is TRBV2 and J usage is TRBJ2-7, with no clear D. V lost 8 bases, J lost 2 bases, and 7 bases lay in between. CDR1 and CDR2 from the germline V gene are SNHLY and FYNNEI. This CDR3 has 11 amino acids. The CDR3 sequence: CASVLTYEQYF. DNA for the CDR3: TGTGCCAGCGTGCTAACCTACGAGCAGTACTTC.

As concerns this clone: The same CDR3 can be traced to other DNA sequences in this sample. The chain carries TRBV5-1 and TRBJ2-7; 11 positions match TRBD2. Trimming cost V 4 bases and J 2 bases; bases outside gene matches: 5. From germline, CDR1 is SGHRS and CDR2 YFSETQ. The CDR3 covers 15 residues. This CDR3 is CASSPGTSGTYEQYF. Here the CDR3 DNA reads TGCGCCAGCAGCCCGGGGACTAGCGGAACCTACGAGCAGTACTTC.

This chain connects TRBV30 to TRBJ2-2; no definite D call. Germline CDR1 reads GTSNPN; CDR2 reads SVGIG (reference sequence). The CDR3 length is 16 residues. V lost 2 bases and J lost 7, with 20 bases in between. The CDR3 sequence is CAWSPEPRLAGGELFF. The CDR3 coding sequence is TGTGCCTGGAGTCCCGAGCCTCGTTTAGCAGGCGGGGAGCTGTTTTTT.

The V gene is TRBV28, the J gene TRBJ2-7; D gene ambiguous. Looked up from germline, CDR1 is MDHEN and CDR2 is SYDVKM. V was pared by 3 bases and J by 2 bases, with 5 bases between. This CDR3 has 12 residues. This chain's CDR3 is CASSFTTYEQYF. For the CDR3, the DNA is TGTGCCAGCAGTTTCACCACCTACGAGCAGTACTTC.

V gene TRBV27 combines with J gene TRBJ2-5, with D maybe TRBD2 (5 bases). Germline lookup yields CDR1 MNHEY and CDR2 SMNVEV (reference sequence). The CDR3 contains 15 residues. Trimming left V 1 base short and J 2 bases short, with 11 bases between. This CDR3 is CASSLLPGKQETQYF. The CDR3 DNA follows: TGTGCCAGCAGTTTATTGCCCGGGAAGCAAGAGACCCAGTACTTC.